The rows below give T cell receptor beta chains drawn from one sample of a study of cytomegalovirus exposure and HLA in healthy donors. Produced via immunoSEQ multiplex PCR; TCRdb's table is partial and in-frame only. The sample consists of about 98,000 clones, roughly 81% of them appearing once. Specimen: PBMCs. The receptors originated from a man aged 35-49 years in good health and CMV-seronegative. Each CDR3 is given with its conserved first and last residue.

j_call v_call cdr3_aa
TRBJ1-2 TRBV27 CASSLRTGGVINYGYTF
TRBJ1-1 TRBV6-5 CASSYYGGYSNTEAFF
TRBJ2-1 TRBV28 CASSLQGLTNEQFF
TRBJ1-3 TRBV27 CASKLGNTIYF
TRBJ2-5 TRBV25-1 CASSPRGETQYF
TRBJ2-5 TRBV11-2 CASSPWGGATQYF
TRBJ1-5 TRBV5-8 CASSRTGTAVNQPQHF
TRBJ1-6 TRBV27 CASRPSGTVNSPLHF
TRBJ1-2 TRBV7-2 CASRRDRYGYTF
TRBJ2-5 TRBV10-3 CATGGQETQYF
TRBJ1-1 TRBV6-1 CASKVMTDTEAFF
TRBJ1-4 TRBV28 CASRNRGQGTNEKLFF
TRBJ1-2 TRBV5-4 CASSTGGNNYGYTF
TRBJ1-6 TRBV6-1 CASTPGTGNSPLHF
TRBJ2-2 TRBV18 CASSPKSGGTGELFF
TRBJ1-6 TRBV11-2 CASSLDPRHRGNSPLHF
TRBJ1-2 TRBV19 CATNRWDRSYGYTF
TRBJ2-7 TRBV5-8 CASSLGRVNEQYF
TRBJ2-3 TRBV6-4 CASSAGGEQGTQYF
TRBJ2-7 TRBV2 CASSVSAVKSYEQYF
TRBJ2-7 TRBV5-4 CASSDHTDYLYEQYF
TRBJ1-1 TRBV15 CATSRGRQGGRTEAFF
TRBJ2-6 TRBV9 CASSDRAGANVLTF
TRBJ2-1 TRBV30 CAWMGTGKFF
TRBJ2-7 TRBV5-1 CASSKGGQGAREQYF
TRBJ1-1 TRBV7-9 CASSPQGAAEAFF
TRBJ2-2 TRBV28 CASTWTGANTGELFF
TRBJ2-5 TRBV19 CASSTRQGLETQYF